This record looks at one TCR beta chain sequence and its context. CDR1 is MDHEN, CDR2 SYDVKM, per germline. V lost 8 bases, J lost 6 bases, and 17 bases lay in between. The length of the CDR3 is 14 residues. The data were obtained in a study of blood T cell repertoires in COVID-19. Original processing notes: Reference gene primer amplification yielded estimated nucleated cell counts. The protocol was immunoSEQ multiplex PCR, while the TCRdb copy is restricted to in-frame clones and leaves out a portion. V and J calls and clone size come straight from that table; D and trimming were deduced from the DNA. The sample lists 100,000 or so clones; 75% to 85% were seen once.

The chain recombines TRBV28 with TRBJ1-5; D is unclear. Source material: peripheral blood. The source is a woman aged 70-85 years with acute or convalescent COVID-19. In DNA, the CDR3 is TGTGCCAGCTTCCCGCGGCTCGGTGGTCAGCCCCAGCATTTT. The encoded protein is CASFPRLGGQPQHF.